Following are 22 T cell receptor beta chains from one sample sequenced in a study of cytomegalovirus exposure and HLA in healthy donors. The PCR ran on 60 Vbeta and 13 Jbeta primers. Method: immunoSEQ multiplex PCR; TCRdb's copy keeps in-frame clones and lacks some. Among approximately 200,000 clones listed, almost 85% were seen once. Sequencing was performed on PBMCs. The receptors stem from a woman between 45 and 65 years old in good health and CMV-seronegative.

V is TRBV6-1 and J is TRBJ1-1, with 7 bases that match TRBD1. Germline V CDR1 and CDR2: MNHNS, SASEGT. V gave up 4 bases and J gave up 0 bases; unmatched junction bases: 5. This CDR3 spans 15 amino acids. The CDR3 coding sequence is TGTGCCAGCAGTGTCGACAGGGCCATGAACACTGAAGCTTTCTTT. It yields the protein CASSVDRAMNTEAFF.

With respect to this clone: Sequence at one end of the junction differs from germline and may be a read error. V and J are TRBV7-9 and TRBJ1-4; a weak D match, TRBD1 (6 bases). CDR3 size: 18 residues. Germline V lookup: CDR1 SEHNR, CDR2 FQNEAQ (reference sequence). The chain's CDR3 is CSSSLGNPRTGFYEKLFF. Written as DNA, the CDR3 is TGTTCCAGCAGCTTAGGGAACCCTCGAACAGGGTTTTATGAAAAACTGTTTTTT.

This clone has only a few counts. V and J are TRBV18 and TRBJ1-1, with 8 bases lining up with TRBD1. CDR1 and CDR2 (germline): KGHSH, LQKENI. The CDR3 length is 15 residues. The ends lost 4 bases at V and 0 bases at J; junction bases unmatched: 4. The CDR3 DNA reads TGTGCCAGCTCACGATCGACAGGGGTGAACACTGAAGCTTTCTTT. Encoded protein: CASSRSTGVNTEAFF.

This chain links TRBV5-6 with TRBJ2-7; TRBD1 aligns across 7 bases. In germline, CDR1 is SGHDT, CDR2 YYEEEE. The CDR3 consists of 15 residues. Trimming cost V 3 bases and J 0 bases; bases outside gene matches: 6. CDR3 in amino acids: CASSSTGSGSYEQYF. CDR3 DNA: TGTGCCAGCAGCTCGACAGGGAGTGGCTCCTACGAGCAGTACTTC.

This clone was seen once. The V call is TRBV5-4, the J call TRBJ2-3; the D is unclear. V was pared by 0 bases and J by 1 base, with 12 bases between. In germline, CDR1 is SGHNT, CDR2 YYREEE (reference sequence). The CDR3 length is 16 residues. The chain's CDR3 is CASSLGASFGTDTQYF. The CDR3 nucleotides read TGTGCCAGCAGCTTGGGGGCCTCCTTTGGCACAGATACGCAGTATTTT.

This clone was picked up one time. The chain uses TRBV19 and TRBJ2-2; possible D gene TRBD2, 5 bases. V shed 5 bases and J shed 2 bases, with 15 bases lying between them. Germline CDR1 and CDR2: LNHDA and SQIVND (reference sequence). The CDR3 spans 16 residues. In DNA form, the CDR3 reads TGTGCCAGTAGTCCCCGAGGACTTGCAAACACCGGGGAGCTGTTTTTT. It codes for CASSPRGLANTGELFF.

The chain employs TRBV6-5 and TRBJ2-1, with 7 nucleotides matching TRBD2. CDR3 length: 16 residues. Germline lookup yields CDR1 MNHEY and CDR2 SVGAGI. With 2 bases clipped from V and 7 bases from J, the junction kept 11 bases outside the gene matches. In nucleotides, the CDR3 is TGTGCCAGCAGTTACAGGGCTAGCGGTAGGTGGAATGAGCAGTTCTTC. Amino acids: CASSYRASGRWNEQFF.

The CDR3 DNA follows: TGCAGCCCCCGGGACAGGGGATCGGATACGCAGTATTTT. Translation: CSPRDRGSDTQYF. V and J are TRBV29-1 and TRBJ2-3; 10 nucleotides align to TRBD1. Per germline, CDR1 SQVTM and CDR2 ANQGSEA. This CDR3 is built from 13 residues. V lost 8 bases to trimming and J lost 6 bases; unmatched junction nucleotides: 8.

The gene calls are TRBV10-2 and TRBJ1-5; D not resolved. The V gene lost 0 bases and the J gene lost 0 bases, with 9 bases spanning the gap. Germline V gene sequence: CDR1 WSHSY, CDR2 SAAADI. CDR3 length: 16 residues. The CDR3 nucleotides read TGCGCCAGCAGTGAGTCCCTCAGGTATAGCAATCAGCCCCAGCATTTT. Its protein is CASSESLRYSNQPQHF.

Here the CDR3 reads CAWSEGLSSYNEQFF. The CDR3 DNA sequence: TGTGCCTGGAGTGAAGGACTTAGCTCCTACAATGAGCAGTTCTTC. This chain uses TRBV30 with TRBJ2-1; weak D call: TRBD2 (5 bases). With 1 base removed from V and 0 bases from J, the gap between germline ends came to 10 bases. Germline CDR1 reads GTSNPN; CDR2 reads SVGIG (reference sequence). CDR3 size: 15 residues.

V and J are TRBV4-1 and TRBJ1-2, with D possibly matching TRBD1 (6 bases). Germline V CDR1 and CDR2: MGHRA, YSYEKL. The V and J ends lost 4 bases and 2 bases respectively, with 14 bases between them. The CDR3 has 15 amino acids. CDR3 sequence (DNA): TGCGCCAGCAGCCCAAGACAGGAACCAAACTATGGCTACACCTTC. It yields the protein CASSPRQEPNYGYTF.

This clone was recorded a few times. V gene TRBV4-1 combines with J gene TRBJ1-4; TRBD1 is a possible D gene (6 bases). V was pared by 4 bases and J by 7 bases, with 16 bases between. The germline V gene has CDR1 MGHRA and CDR2 YSYEKL. The CDR3 is made up of 15 amino acids. CDR3: CASSRVGGVGEKLFF. CDR3 coding DNA: TGCGCCAGCAGCCGAGTTGGGGGCGTCGGTGAAAAACTGTTTTTT.

This clone appeared once. The rearrangement joins TRBV7-2 to TRBJ1-3; possible D gene TRBD1, 6 bases. The CDR3 runs 14 residues. Deletions cut 5 bases from V and 2 bases from J, with 10 bases between. Germline values: CDR1 SGHTA, CDR2 FQGNSA. The CDR3, as DNA: TGTGCCAGCAGCGACCGGACAGCTGGAAACACCATATATTTT. It translates to CASSDRTAGNTIYF.

The chain joins TRBV5-4 to TRBJ1-2; 8 bases are a match to TRBD1. CDR1 and CDR2 (germline): SGHNT, YYREEE (reference sequence). V dropped 1 base and J dropped 5; count of bases not matched to a gene: 10. This CDR3 contains 16 residues. The CDR3, as DNA: TGTGCCAGCAGCTTGTTTCAGGGGGCCCTGAGGTATGGCTACACCTTC. It yields the protein CASSLFQGALRYGYTF.

V gene TRBV5-5 combines with J gene TRBJ1-5; TRBD1 matches at 7 bases. J gave up 5 bases and V 1 base, and 15 bases lay outside the gene matches. Germline V CDR1 and CDR2: SGHKS, YYEKEE (reference sequence). The CDR3 covers 18 residues. In DNA, the CDR3 is TGTGCCAGCAGCTTGTTCACAGGGGACAATCGAGTTGATCAGCCCCAGCATTTT. Amino acid sequence: CASSLFTGDNRVDQPQHF.

The chain carries TRBV7-9 and TRBJ1-4, with TRBD1 as a possible D gene (6 bases). Trimming stripped 6 bases from V and 7 bases from J, with 15 bases between. This CDR3 comprises 14 residues. Germline CDR1 and CDR2: SEHNR and FQNEAQ (reference sequence). CDR3 nucleotides: TGTGCCAGCAGTAAAGGCCAGGGGTTTGAAAAACTGTTTTTT. Encoded protein: CASSKGQGFEKLFF.

V usage is TRBV2 and J usage is TRBJ2-5; 10 positions match TRBD2. This CDR3 has 17 amino acids. From germline, CDR1 is SNHLY and CDR2 FYNNEI. J lost 2 bases, V lost 5 bases, and 11 bases had no gene match. The CDR3 DNA sequence: TGTGCCAGCAGTCCCCAGGGGGGACTAGCGAGGCAAGAGACCCAGTACTTC. It translates to CASSPQGGLARQETQYF. The full variable domain, in which reference TRBV2 and TRBJ2-5 provide the parts outside the CDR3, is EPEVTQTPSHQVTQMGQEVILRCVPISNHLYFYWYRQILGQKVEFLVSFYNNEISEKSEIFDDQFSVERPDGSNFTLKIRSTKLEDSAMYFCASSPQGGLARQETQYFGPGTRLLVL.

This rearrangement joins TRBV9 to TRBJ2-3; TRBD2 matches 7 bases. Germline trimming cut 6 bases from V and 4 bases from J; bases unmatched to any gene: 11. Germline CDR1 reads SGDLS; CDR2 reads YYNGEE. The CDR3 spans 15 residues. CDR3 sequence (DNA): TGTGCCAGCACGAAGGGTGAGGGAGGGCCAGATACGCAGTATTTT. Amino acid sequence: CASTKGEGGPDTQYF.

In regard to this clone: At one boundary the junction diverges from the germline segment, which might be a read error. V usage is TRBV7-9 and J usage is TRBJ1-2; 8 bases fit TRBD1. The CDR3 has 17 amino acids. The germline V gene encodes CDR1 SEHNR and CDR2 FQNEAQ (reference sequence). CDR3 amino acids: CSSSLAIQGARSHGYTF. The CDR3 DNA is TGTTCCAGCAGCTTAGCGATCCAGGGGGCGAGATCTCATGGCTACACCTTC. Full variable domain (missing parts from reference TRBV7-9 and TRBJ1-2): DTGVSQNPRHKITKRGQNVTFRCDPISEHNRLYWYRQTLGQGPEFLTYFQNEAQLEKSRLLSDRFSAERPKGSFSTLEIQRTEQGDSAMYLCSSSLAIQGARSHGYTFGSGTRLTVV.

This rearrangement joins TRBV15 to TRBJ1-4; D may be TRBD1 (5 bases). CDR3 size: 15 residues. V was clipped by 6 bases and J by 0 bases, with 11 bases between them. CDR1 and CDR2 (germline): LNHNV, YYDKDF (reference sequence). CDR3 nucleotide sequence: TGTGCCACCAGAAGGACACATGCAACTAATGAAAAACTGTTTTTT. Translation: CATRRTHATNEKLFF.

The rearrangement joins TRBV10-1 to TRBJ2-7; 8 bases fit TRBD1. Trimming cost V 2 bases and J 4 bases; bases outside gene matches: 4. The germline V gene has CDR1 WNHNN and CDR2 SYGVQD (reference sequence). This CDR3 has 14 amino acids. The CDR3 bases are TGCGCCAGCAGTGAGGGGACAGGACAGTACGAGCAGTACTTC. This gives the protein CASSEGTGQYEQYF.

This clone was counted a few times. V usage is TRBV13 and J usage is TRBJ1-1, with a possible D match to TRBD1 (6 bases). The V gene lost 5 bases and the J gene lost 5 bases, with 15 bases spanning the gap. In germline, CDR1 is PRHDT, CDR2 FYEKMQ (reference sequence). The CDR3 length is 14 residues. CDR3 coding DNA: TGTGCCAGCAGCCGCACCGGGGGGCAGACTGAAGCTTTCTTT. This encodes CASSRTGGQTEAFF.